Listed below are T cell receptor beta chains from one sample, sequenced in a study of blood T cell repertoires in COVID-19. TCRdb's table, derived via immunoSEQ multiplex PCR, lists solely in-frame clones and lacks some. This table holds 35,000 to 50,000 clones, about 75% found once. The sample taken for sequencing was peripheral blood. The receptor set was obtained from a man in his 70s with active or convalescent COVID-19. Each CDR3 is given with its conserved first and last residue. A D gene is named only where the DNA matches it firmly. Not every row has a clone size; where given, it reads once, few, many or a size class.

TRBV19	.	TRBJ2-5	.	CASSDIIADQETQYF	TGTGCCAGTAGTGATATCATCGCAGACCAAGAGACCCAGTACTTC
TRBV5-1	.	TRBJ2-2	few	CASSFRIKGVTGELFF	TGCGCCAGCAGCTTTCGAATAAAGGGGGTCACCGGGGAGCTGTTTTTT
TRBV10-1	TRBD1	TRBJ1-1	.	CASSEQGQEAFF	TGCGCCAGCAGTGAACAGGGGCAAGAAGCTTTCTTT
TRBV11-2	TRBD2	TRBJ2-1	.	CASSLGTSGGKSNEQFF	TGTGCCAGCAGCTTAGGGACTAGCGGGGGGAAGAGCAATGAGCAGTTCTTC
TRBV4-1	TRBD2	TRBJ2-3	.	CASSLSGGPSTDTQYF	TGCGCCAGCAGCCTAAGCGGGGGACCTAGCACAGATACGCAGTATTTT
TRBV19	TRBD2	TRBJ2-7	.	CASSMSSGTLYEQYF	TGTGCCAGTAGTATGTCTAGCGGGACCCTCTACGAGCAGTACTTC
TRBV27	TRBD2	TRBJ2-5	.	CASSSGLEETQYF	TGTGCCAGCAGTTCGGGACTAGAAGAGACCCAGTACTTC
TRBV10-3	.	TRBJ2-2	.	CATQRTGGWVNTGELFF	TGTGCCACCCAGCGGACGGGGGGCTGGGTTAACACCGGGGAGCTGTTTTTT
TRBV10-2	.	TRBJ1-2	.	CASSEPYGGYTF	TGCGCCAGCAGTGAGCCGTACGGTGGCTACACCTTC
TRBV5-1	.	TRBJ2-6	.	CASSSYSGANVLTF	TGCGCCAGCAGCTCGTACTCTGGGGCCAACGTCCTGACTTTC
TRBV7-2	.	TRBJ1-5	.	CASSLRGGNQPQHF	TGTGCCAGCAGCTTACGGGGGGGCAATCAGCCCCAGCATTTT
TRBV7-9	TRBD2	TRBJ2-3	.	CASSASGGADTQYF	TGTGCCAGCAGCGCTAGCGGGGGGGCCGATACGCAGTATTTT
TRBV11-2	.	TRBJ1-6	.	CASSPRTDSPLHF	TGTGCCAGCAGCCCCCGGACAGATTCACCCCTCCACTTT
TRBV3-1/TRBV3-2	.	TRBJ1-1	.	CASSQLRNTEAFF	TGTGCCAGCAGCCAACTCCGGAACACTGAAGCTTTCTTT
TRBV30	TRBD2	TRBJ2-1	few	CAWSLSGGFREQFF	TGTGCCTGGAGTCTGAGCGGGGGTTTTCGGGAGCAGTTCTTC
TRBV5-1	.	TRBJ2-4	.	CASSPEGLQNIQYF	TGCGCCAGCAGCCCGGAGGGGTTGCAAAACATTCAGTACTTC
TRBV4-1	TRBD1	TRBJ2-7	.	CASSQDRGRGYEQYF	TGCGCCAGCAGCCAAGACAGGGGGCGCGGATACGAGCAGTACTTC
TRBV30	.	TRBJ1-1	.	CAWSVSSNTEAFF	TGTGCCTGGAGTGTCTCCTCGAACACTGAAGCTTTCTTT
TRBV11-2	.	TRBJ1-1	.	CASSLVGGASSPNAFF	TGTGCCAGCAGCTTAGTAGGGGGGGCATCGTCTCCCAATGCTTTCTTT
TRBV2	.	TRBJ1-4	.	CASRRTASTNEKLFF	TGTGCCAGCCGTAGGACAGCCTCAACTAATGAAAAACTGTTTTTT
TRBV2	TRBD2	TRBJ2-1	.	CASSIRGGPSHEQFF	TGTGCCAGCAGTATTCGGGGGGGGCCCTCTCATGAGCAGTTCTTC
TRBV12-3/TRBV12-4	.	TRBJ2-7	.	CASSFALSGQYF	TGTGCCAGCAGTTTTGCCCTGAGCGGGCAGTACTTC
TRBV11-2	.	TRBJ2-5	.	CASSQEGLHTQETQYF	TGTGCCAGCAGCCAAGAGGGACTGCACACACAAGAGACCCAGTACTTC
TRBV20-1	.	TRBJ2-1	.	CSASFGGGAGIEQFF	TGCAGTGCTAGTTTTGGTGGGGGGGCTGGGATTGAGCAGTTCTTC
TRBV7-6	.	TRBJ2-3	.	CASSLAAGTSTDTQYF	TGTGCCAGCAGCTTAGCAGCCGGGACTAGCACAGATACGCAGTATTTT
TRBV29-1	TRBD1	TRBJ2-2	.	CSVAWTGGGGELFF	TGCAGCGTTGCGTGGACAGGGGGCGGCGGGGAGCTGTTTTTT
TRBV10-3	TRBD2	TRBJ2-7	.	CAISESSGGAFEQYF	TGTGCCATCAGTGAGTCTAGCGGGGGAGCCTTCGAGCAGTACTTC
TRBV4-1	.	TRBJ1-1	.	CASSQPGAVVAAFF	TGCGCCAGCAGCCAGCCAGGGGCCGTGGTTGCGGCTTTCTTT
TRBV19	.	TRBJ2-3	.	CASRGGATDTQYF	TGTGCCAGTAGGGGGGGGGCCACAGATACGCAGTATTTT
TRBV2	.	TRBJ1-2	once	CASRFQGGGYTF	TGTGCCAGCAGGTTCCAGGGCGGTGGCTACACCTTC
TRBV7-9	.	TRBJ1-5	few	CASSLSQNNQPQHF	TGTGCCAGCAGCTTAAGCCAAAACAATCAGCCCCAGCATTTT
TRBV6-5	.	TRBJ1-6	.	CASKDTGNSPLHF	TGTGCCAGTAAGGATACGGGGAATTCACCCCTCCACTTT
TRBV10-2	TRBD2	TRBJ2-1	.	CASILAGGLSNEQFF	TGCGCCAGCATCCTAGCGGGGGGGCTTAGTAATGAGCAGTTCTTC